The 8 T cell receptor beta chains listed next were all sequenced from one sample in a study of regulatory T cells in long-lasting Graves disease listed by TCRdb under 2021. The library was generated by multiplex PCR. Instrument used: Illumina HiSeq 4000. TCR beta libraries were built with iRepertoire HTBI primers and Arm-PCR amplification of CDR3 regions. In-frame beta chains were kept once TCRdb had trimmed the public reads at Q25 with fastp and called clones with MiXCR. Each CDR3 protein gets just one entry, which takes the most common genes and DNA from the rows behind it. In all, the sample holds roughly 300,000 distinct CDR3 sequences, and roughly a fifth of those were seen once. Just under 30% of the sample is held by the ten biggest clonotypes. The meaning of the sample's time point label: persistent/refractory GD, antithyroid drugs over 5 years with positive TRAb. For both TCR sequencing and RNA sequencing, RNA was extracted from PBMCs in TRIzol.

The sample was peripheral blood mononuclear cells (PBMCs), taken when the disease was refractory, from a patient treated with antithyroid drugs. These receptors came from a female donor with Graves disease.

In DNA, the CDR3 is TGTGCCAGTAGTCCCGGACCGTCCTTGAGCTCCTACGAGCAGTACTTC. It yields the protein CASSPGPSLSSYEQYF. V is TRBV19 and J is TRBJ2-7; D not resolved. The ends were cut back, 5 bases at V and 0 bases at J, with 17 bases in the middle. There are 16 residues in the CDR3. The germline gives CDR1 LNHDA, CDR2 SQIVND (reference sequence).

The rearrangement joins TRBV7-9 to TRBJ2-7; unclear D gene. V was pared by 5 bases and J by 0 bases, with 17 bases between. The CDR3 covers 16 residues. Looked up from germline, CDR1 is SEHNR and CDR2 is FQNEAQ (reference sequence). The CDR3 nucleotides are TGTGCCAGCAGCCCCTCGCTCCCCATCCGCTCCTACGAGCAGTACTTC. Translation: CASSPSLPIRSYEQYF.

The rearrangement links TRBV4-1 to TRBJ2-7; 11 positions match TRBD2. V gave up 0 bases and J gave up 3 bases; unmatched junction bases: 4. The germline V gene encodes CDR1 MGHRA and CDR2 YSYEKL. The CDR3 length is 16 residues. The CDR3 DNA reads as TGCGCCAGCAGCCAAGAACAGGGACTAGCGGTCTACGAGCAGTACTTC. This sequence encodes CASSQEQGLAVYEQYF.

This clonotype came up many times. The V call is TRBV2, the J call TRBJ1-5; D is ambiguous. Per the germline V gene, CDR1 is SNHLY and CDR2 is FYNNEI. Trimming pared 7 bases from V and 6 bases from J, leaving 10 bases between. The CDR3 covers 12 residues. CDR3 sequence (DNA): TGTGCCAGCAAAGACCCGGGTCAGCCCCAGCATTTT. Its translation is CASKDPGQPQHF.

Ten or more counts support this clonotype. V is TRBV29-1 and J is TRBJ1-2, with unresolved D. Germline CDR1 reads SQVTM; CDR2 reads ANQGSEA. The CDR3 is 13 residues long. The germline V and J ends were trimmed by 7 bases and 3 bases, with 15 bases remaining between them. CDR3 bases: TGCAGCGCTTTAAATACGGAACACTATGGCTACACCTTC. It translates to CSALNTEHYGYTF. The whole variable domain, filled in from reference TRBV29-1 and TRBJ1-2, reads SAVISQKPSRDICQRGTSLTIQCQVDSQVTMMFWYRQQPGQSLTLIATANQGSEATYESGFVIDKFPISRPNLTFSTLTVSNMSPEDSSIYLCSALNTEHYGYTFGSGTRLTVV.

In its sample, this clonotype was seen a few times. Here the CDR3 DNA reads TGTGCCAGCAGTGAGACGAAATGGACTAATGAAAAACTGTTTTTT. Protein: CASSETKWTNEKLFF. The chain employs TRBV2 and TRBJ1-4, with unresolved D. Germline V CDR1 and CDR2: SNHLY, FYNNEI. The CDR3 has 15 amino acids. V was trimmed by 3 bases and J by 2 bases, leaving 10 bases between them. The variable domain in full, completed from reference TRBV2 and TRBJ1-4, reads EPEVTQTPSHQVTQMGQEVILRCVPISNHLYFYWYRQILGQKVEFLVSFYNNEISEKSEIFDDQFSVERPDGSNFTLKIRSTKLEDSAMYFCASSETKWTNEKLFFGSGTQLSVL.

The V call is TRBV29-1, the J call TRBJ1-1; maybe TRBD1 (5 bases). Trimming pared 1 base from V and 4 bases from J, leaving 13 bases between. Germline V lookup: CDR1 SQVTM, CDR2 ANQGSEA. The CDR3 spans 14 residues. CDR3 protein: CSVEVRGRATEAFF. The CDR3 bases are TGCAGCGTTGAAGTAAGGGGACGAGCCACTGAAGCTTTCTTT.

The chain carries TRBV10-2 and TRBJ2-2, with 12 nucleotides matching TRBD1. Trimming at V came to 6 bases and at J to 3 bases, leaving 17 bases not matched to a gene. This CDR3 has 20 residues. The germline V gene encodes CDR1 WSHSY and CDR2 SAAADI. The DNA for the CDR3 is TGCGCCAGCAGAAAACTACCGGGACAGGGGGCCGTTGAGGACACCGGGGAGCTGTTTTTT. It yields the protein CASRKLPGQGAVEDTGELFF.